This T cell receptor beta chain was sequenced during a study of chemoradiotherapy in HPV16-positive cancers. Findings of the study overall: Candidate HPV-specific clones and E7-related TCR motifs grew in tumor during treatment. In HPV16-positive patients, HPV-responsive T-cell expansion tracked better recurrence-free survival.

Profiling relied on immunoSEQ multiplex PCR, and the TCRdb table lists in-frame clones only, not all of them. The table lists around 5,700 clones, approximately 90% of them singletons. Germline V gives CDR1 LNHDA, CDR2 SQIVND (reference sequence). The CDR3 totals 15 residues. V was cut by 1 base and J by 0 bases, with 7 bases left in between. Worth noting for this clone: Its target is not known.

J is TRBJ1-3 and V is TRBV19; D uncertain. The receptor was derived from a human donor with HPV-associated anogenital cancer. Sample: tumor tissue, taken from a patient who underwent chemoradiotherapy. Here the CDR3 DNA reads TGTGCCAGTAGTATAGGAGATCACTCTGGAAACACCATATATTTT. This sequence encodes CASSIGDHSGNTIYF.